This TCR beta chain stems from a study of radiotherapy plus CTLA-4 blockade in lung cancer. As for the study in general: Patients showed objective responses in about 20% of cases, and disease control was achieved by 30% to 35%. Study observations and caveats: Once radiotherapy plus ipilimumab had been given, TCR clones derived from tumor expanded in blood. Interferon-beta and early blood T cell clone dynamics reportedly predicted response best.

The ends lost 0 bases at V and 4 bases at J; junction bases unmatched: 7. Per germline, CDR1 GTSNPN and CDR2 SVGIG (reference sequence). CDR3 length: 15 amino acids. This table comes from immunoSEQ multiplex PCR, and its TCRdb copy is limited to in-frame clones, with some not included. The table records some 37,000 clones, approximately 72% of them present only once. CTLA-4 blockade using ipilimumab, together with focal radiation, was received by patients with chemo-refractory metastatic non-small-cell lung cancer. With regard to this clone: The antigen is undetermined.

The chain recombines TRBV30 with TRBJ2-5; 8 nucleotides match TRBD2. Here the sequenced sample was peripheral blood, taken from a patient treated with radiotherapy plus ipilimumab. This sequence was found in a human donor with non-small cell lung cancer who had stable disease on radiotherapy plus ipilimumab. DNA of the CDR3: TGTGCCTGGAGTGTACCAGGCGGGGGGCCAGAGACCCAGTACTTC. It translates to CAWSVPGGGPETQYF.